The next 27 T cell receptor beta chains were all read from a single sample in a study of glioma-infiltrating T cells. Using RNA template, CDR3s of TCR alpha and beta were amplified with iRepertoire arm-PCR. TCRdb itself ran the multiplex PCR reads through MiXCR, one entry per CDR3 protein. Of 300,000 to 450,000 distinct CDR3 sequences in the sample, 41% were seen once. The sample taken for sequencing was glioma tissue, nonneoplastic brain tissue, or PBMCs (not recorded which). The receptors derive from a human donor with low-grade glioma or glioblastoma, undergoing nonglioma brain surgery, or in good health (not recorded which).

CDR3 DNA: TGTGCCAGCAGCCTAGTAACTAGCGGGATCTACGAGCAGTACTTC. Its protein is CASSLVTSGIYEQYF. V gene TRBV3-1 combines with J gene TRBJ2-7, with 10 bases fitting TRBD2. The trim removed 4 bases at V and 3 bases at J, leaving 6 bases unmatched. The CDR3 length is 15 residues. Germline V gene sequence: CDR1 LGHDT, CDR2 YNNKEL (reference sequence).

Notes on this clonotype: Given a much more abundant clone one base away, this may be a read error. The J gene is TRBJ1-2, the V gene TRBV28, with D possibly being TRBD1 (5 bases). The CDR3 runs 13 residues. Germline V gene sequence: CDR1 MDHEN, CDR2 SYDVKM. CDR3 nucleotide sequence: TGTGCCAGCAGTTTCAGGCAGGGCTATGGCCACACCTTC. Translating gives CASSFRQGYGHTF.

This clonotype has just a few counts. This chain uses TRBV28 with TRBJ1-1, with D possibly matching TRBD1 (5 bases). The CDR3 runs to 15 residues. Trimming cost V 6 bases and J 4 bases, with 18 bases left between them. CDR1 and CDR2 from the germline V gene are MDHEN and SYDVKM. CDR3 DNA sequence: TGTGCCAGCAGCCTCTATTCGGGGCGGGGCACTGAAGCTTTCTTT. It encodes CASSLYSGRGTEAFF.

This clonotype was seen at least ten times. The chain is built from TRBV6-2 or TRBV6-3 and TRBJ1-4; no clear D. The CDR3 totals 13 residues. The V end was cut by 4 bases, the J end by 6 bases, with 9 bases between. Germline V lookup: CDR1 MNHEY, CDR2 SVGEGT. The CDR3: CASSSLWDEKLFF. The CDR3 DNA follows: TGTGCCAGCAGTTCTCTGTGGGATGAAAAACTGTTTTTT.

Concerning this clonotype: This CDR3 is missing its conserved last phenylalanine or tryptophan, likely due to a read error. The chain links TRBV7-9 to TRBJ2-7; D remains unclear. The ends were cut back, 5 bases at V and 2 bases at J, with 13 bases in the middle. CDR1 and CDR2 (germline): SEHNR, FQNEAQ (reference sequence). The length of the CDR3 is 14 residues. The CDR3 region has the DNA TGTGCCAGCAGCCCCAGTGGGAATCCCTACGAGCAGTACTTA. This gives the protein CASSPSGNPYEQYL.

This clonotype occurred many times. The chain has TRBV6-1 and TRBJ1-5; D call uncertain. CDR3 length equals 13 residues. Germline-derived CDR1 and CDR2 are MNHNS and SASEGT. With 5 bases removed from V and 4 bases from J, the gap between germline ends came to 9 bases. The CDR3 reads CASSRGWNQPQHF. The CDR3 nucleotides read TGTGCCAGCAGTCGTGGGTGGAATCAGCCCCAGCATTTT.

In this sample, this clonotype turned up many times. The chain couples TRBV6-2 or TRBV6-3 to TRBJ1-2; D unclear. CDR3 length equals 14 residues. The V gene's germline CDR1 is MNHEY and CDR2 SVGEGT. V lost 2 bases to trimming and J lost 4 bases, with 11 bases between them. CDR3 residues: CASSYSNPFYGYTF. DNA of the CDR3: TGTGCCAGCAGTTACAGCAACCCTTTCTATGGCTACACCTTC.

To note about this clonotype: This may be a read error: a much more frequent sequence differs by one nucleotide. The chain recombines TRBV6-2 or TRBV6-3 with TRBJ2-7; D might be TRBD2 (5 bases). The CDR3 totals 15 residues. Germline V gives CDR1 MNHEY, CDR2 SVGEGT. In nucleotides, the CDR3 is TGTGTCAGCAGTTACCGGGGAATACTCTCCTACGAGCAGTACTTC. Encoded protein: CVSSYRGILSYEQYF.

This clonotype came up once. One end of the junction is discordant with germline, which a read error may explain. The chain uses TRBV10-3 and TRBJ1-1; no clear D. The CDR3 runs to 14 residues. Germline V CDR1 and CDR2: ENHRY, SYGVKD. CDR3 region: CAISPAAGNTEAYF. For the CDR3, the DNA is TGTGCCATCAGTCCCGCGGCGGGGAACACTGAAGCTTACTTT.

Comments on this clonotype: This sequence may be a read error, since a much larger clone differs from it by one base. The gene calls are TRBV24-1 and TRBJ1-1; D is unclear. The CDR3 runs 15 residues. CDR1 KGHDR and CDR2 SFDVKD come from the germline V gene. For the CDR3, the DNA is TGTGCCACCAGTGATTCGCAAAGGACGAACAATGAAGCTTTCTTT. Protein product: CATSDSQRTNNEAFF.

There are a few counts of this clonotype. The rearrangement joins TRBV4-3 to TRBJ2-2, with TRBD2 as a possible D gene (6 bases). The CDR3 extends over 17 amino acids. Germline CDR1 reads LGHNA; CDR2 reads YSLEER. The germline V and J ends were trimmed by 0 bases and 1 base, with 12 bases remaining between them. Here the CDR3 reads CASSQEAAGKNTGELFF. The CDR3 nucleotides are TGCGCCAGCAGCCAAGAAGCGGCGGGGAAGAACACCGGGGAGCTGTTTTTT.

This clonotype was seen repeatedly, ten times or more. The rearrangement joins TRBV27 to TRBJ2-7, with 8 bases identical to TRBD2. The J segment lost 3 bases and the V segment lost 4 bases, leaving 8 bases of the junction unmatched. This CDR3 contains 15 residues. CDR1 and CDR2 (germline): MNHEY, SMNVEV (reference sequence). The CDR3 region has the DNA TGTGCCAGCAGTTCCTGGACTAGCAGATACTACGAGCAGTACTTC. Amino acid sequence: CASSSWTSRYYEQYF.

Note on this clonotype: This may come from a read error, since a much larger clone is one base off. The chain recombines TRBV4-2 with TRBJ2-1; possibly TRBD2 for D (5 bases). This CDR3 is 15 amino acids long. Germline V CDR1 and CDR2: LGHNA, YNFKEQ. The CDR3 bases are TGTGCCAGCAGCCAAGGACTACTCTCCTACAGTGAGCAGTTCTTC. Residues: CASSQGLLSYSEQFF.

This clonotype was seen a few times. The rearrangement uses TRBV28 and TRBJ2-1, with 10 bases matching TRBD1. Per the germline V gene, CDR1 is MDHEN and CDR2 is SYDVKM. The CDR3 spans 15 residues. V shed 4 bases and J 10 bases; nucleotides not matched to a gene: 10. The CDR3 DNA reads TGTGCCAGCAGTTCGGACAGGGGGATCTATGAGGAGCAGTTCTTC. This encodes CASSSDRGIYEEQFF.

Details on this clonotype: At one end, the junction sequence differs from germline, possibly due to a read error. This rearrangement joins TRBV7-6 to TRBJ1-2; no firm D call. Germline lookup yields CDR1 SGHVS and CDR2 FNYEAQ. The CDR3 covers 16 residues. The CDR3 DNA reads as TGTGCCAACAGCCGCACATCCGGCTCGTCGACGTATGGCTACACCTTC. It yields the protein CANSRTSGSSTYGYTF.

Many counts were recorded for this clonotype. The genes are TRBV4-2 and TRBJ2-4; D is possibly TRBD1 or TRBD2 (5 bases each). This CDR3 is built from 15 residues. Trimming pared 4 bases from V and 5 bases from J, leaving 15 bases between. The V gene's germline CDR1 is LGHNA and CDR2 YNFKEQ. CDR3 amino acids: CASSLGTSTQNIQYF. The CDR3 DNA reads TGTGCCAGCAGCCTAGGGACCAGCACCCAAAACATTCAGTACTTC.

On this clonotype itself: A much larger clone differs by one base, so this may be a read error. J is TRBJ1-1 and V is TRBV20-1; no reliable D call. With 4 bases removed from V and 11 bases from J, the gap between germline ends came to 11 bases. Germline-derived CDR1 and CDR2 are DFQATT and SNEGSKA (reference sequence). CDR3 size: 10 residues. The CDR3 region is CSATVEGAFF. The CDR3 bases are TGCAGTGCTACGGTCGAAGGGGCTTTCTTT.

On this clonotype: The germline gene is not matched at one end of the junction; a read error may be the cause. This chain's CDR3 is CSARAFTDTRYF. The CDR3 DNA follows: TGCAGTGCTAGGGCCTTCACAGATACGCGGTATTTT. V and J are TRBV20-1 and TRBJ2-3; D gene ambiguous. CDR3 length: 12 amino acids. Germline lookup yields CDR1 DFQATT and CDR2 SNEGSKA (reference sequence).

Turning to this clonotype: A much larger clone lies a single base off, so this may be a read error. The chain has TRBV6-1 and TRBJ2-7, with TRBD2 identical over 10 bases. The CDR3 totals 14 residues. Germline V gene sequence: CDR1 MNHNS, CDR2 SASEGT. CDR3 amino acids: CAGSTSGIINEQYF. CDR3 bases: TGTGCCGGCAGCACTAGCGGGATAATCAACGAGCAGTACTTC.

This clonotype came up many times. This chain uses TRBV20-1 with TRBJ1-2; no clear D gene. The germline V gene has CDR1 DFQATT and CDR2 SNEGSKA (reference sequence). This CDR3 is 11 amino acids long. The germline V and J ends were trimmed by 3 bases and 6 bases, with 8 bases remaining between them. The CDR3 nucleotides read TGCAGTGCTAGGGATTACCATGGCTACACCTTC. Protein sequence: CSARDYHGYTF.

The rearrangement joins TRBV6-2 or TRBV6-3 to TRBJ2-2; D may be TRBD1 or TRBD2 (5 bases each). The germline V and J ends were trimmed by 8 bases and 8 bases, with 12 bases remaining between them. The germline V gene encodes CDR1 MNHEY and CDR2 SVGEGT. The CDR3 has 12 amino acids. The DNA of the CDR3 is TGTGCCAGCGGGGACCCCCTGGGGGAGCTGTTTTTT. Translation: CASGDPLGELFF.

The chain recombines TRBV4-1 with TRBJ2-3; D unresolved. CDR3 length: 13 amino acids. Looked up from germline, CDR1 is MGHRA and CDR2 is YSYEKL. V was shortened by 3 bases and J by 6 bases, with 10 bases between the two germline ends. This CDR3 is CASSQWATDTQYF. The CDR3 DNA is TGCGCCAGCAGCCAGTGGGCGACGGATACGCAGTATTTT.

This chain connects TRBV4-2 to TRBJ1-4; 10 positions match TRBD1. V lost 3 bases and J lost 5; bases outside the gene matches: 9. Germline V CDR1 and CDR2: LGHNA, YNFKEQ. This CDR3 is 17 amino acids long. For the CDR3, the DNA is TGTGCCAGCAGCCACCCGCAGTGGGGACAGGGGAATGAAAAACTGTTTTTT. It specifies CASSHPQWGQGNEKLFF.

The rearrangement joins TRBV27 to TRBJ2-4, with no clear D. Trimming shortened V by 2 bases and J by 3 bases, and 11 bases separated the two germline ends. Per germline, CDR1 MNHEY and CDR2 SMNVEV (reference sequence). The CDR3 has 15 residues. CDR3 loop: CASSLVGSGKNIQYF. The CDR3 DNA is TGTGCCAGCAGTTTAGTCGGGTCAGGCAAAAACATTCAGTACTTC.

This clonotype was counted ten times or more. The chain combines TRBV20-1 with TRBJ1-1; no firm D call. Germline lookup yields CDR1 DFQATT and CDR2 SNEGSKA (reference sequence). V was pared by 0 bases and J by 10 bases, with 6 bases between. This CDR3 is built from 10 residues. Here the CDR3 DNA reads TGCAGTGCTAGAGATCGGGGAGCTTTCTTT. Translation gives CSARDRGAFF.

CDR3 sequence (DNA): TGTGCCAGCAGCGCAAGAGGGATTTCCTACAATGAGCAGTTCTTC. It specifies CASSARGISYNEQFF. The chain is built from TRBV7-9 and TRBJ2-1; D may be TRBD2 (5 bases). CDR1 is SEHNR and CDR2 is FQNEAQ in the germline V gene (reference sequence). CDR3 size: 15 residues. V was cut by 5 bases and J by 1 base, with 12 bases left in between.

Points on this clonotype: Sequence at one end of the junction differs from germline and may be a read error. The chain links TRBV27 to TRBJ1-2; D gene unclear. The CDR3 totals 15 residues. Germline CDR1 reads MNHEY; CDR2 reads SMNVEV (reference sequence). In DNA, the CDR3 is TGTGCCGGCAGTTTAGGAGCCAGCGCTAACTATGGCCACACCTTC. This translates into CAGSLGASANYGHTF.